Listed below are T cell receptor beta chains from one sample, sequenced in a study of blood T cell repertoires in COVID-19. Some clones are missing from TCRdb's copy, which holds only in-frame ones; the method was immunoSEQ multiplex PCR. The sample includes about 150,000 clones, 70% to 90% of them seen just once. Sequencing was carried out using peripheral blood. Receptors originate from a woman in her sixties or seventies with COVID-19, enrolled during active disease. Both conserved end residues are part of each CDR3. The D gene is left open where the match is weak. Expanded clones are given a class, and other clones once, few, many or no size at all.

clone_size d_call j_call v_call cdr3_nt cdr3_aa
- - TRBJ1-2 TRBV7-3 TGTGCCAGCAGCTTAACGGGGAGGAATAGGGATTTCACCTCCGGTGGCTACACCTTC CASSLTGRNRDFTSGGYTF
many - TRBJ1-1 TRBV9 TGTGCCAGCAGCCCCGGGGGGCTTGAAGCTTTCTTT CASSPGGLEAFF
- - TRBJ1-3 TRBV7-2 TGTGCCAGCAGCTCTCGCATAACCGGTGGAAACACCATATATTTT CASSSRITGGNTIYF
- - TRBJ1-6 TRBV6-2/TRBV6-3 TGTGCCAGCAGCCCTAACCCCACAGGCGTGAGTTCACCCCTCCACTTT CASSPNPTGVSSPLHF
few - TRBJ1-3 TRBV11-3 TGTGCCAGCAGCTTGGGCGGAAACACCATATATTTT CASSLGGNTIYF
once - TRBJ1-2 TRBV7-9 TGTGCCAGCAGCTTATCCAACAGGGTTGTAACCTCGTCAAACTATGGCTACACCTTC CASSLSNRVVTSSNYGYTF
- - TRBJ2-7 TRBV6-5 TGTGCCAGCATCAACCCGGGTCTAGCCTACGAGCAGTACTTC CASINPGLAYEQYF
once TRBD2 TRBJ2-2 TRBV10-1 TGCGCCAGCAGTGGGGCCGACAGGGACACTAGCGGGAGTCGGGCCGGGGAGCTGTTTTTT CASSGADRDTSGSRAGELFF
once - TRBJ1-2 TRBV3-1/TRBV3-2 TGTGCCAGCAGTCAGGGTTCGCCGCACTATGGCTACACCTTC CASSQGSPHYGYTF
few - TRBJ1-1 TRBV27 TGTGCCAGCAGCAAAACCTCCTCCGGCAGGGGGAACACTGAAGCTTTCTTT CASSKTSSGRGNTEAFF
- TRBD1 TRBJ1-2 TRBV9 TGTGCCAGCAGCGACAGGGGGCTCAACTATGGCTACACCTTC CASSDRGLNYGYTF
once - TRBJ1-1 TRBV7-8 TGTGCCAGCAGCTTATGGGGGCGGGGGTCCCACACTGAAGCTTTCTTT CASSLWGRGSHTEAFF
- - TRBJ1-1 TRBV7-3 TGTGCCAGCAGCTTCCCAGGGGAGAGCACTGAAGCTTTCTTT CASSFPGESTEAFF
- TRBD2 TRBJ2-3 TRBV11-3 TGTGCCAGCAGCTTAGGAGGCGGGGGGGAGACAGATACGCAGTATTTT CASSLGGGGETDTQYF
- - TRBJ1-4 TRBV2 TGTGCCAGCAACAGTGCTTCAAATGAAAAACTGTTTTTT CASNSASNEKLFF
- - TRBJ1-1 TRBV5-8 TGTGCCAGCAGCCTGGACAGAAACACTGAAGCTTTCTTT CASSLDRNTEAFF
few TRBD2 TRBJ2-7 TRBV27 TGTGCCAGCAGTTTATCGAGCGGGAGTGCCCACGAGCAGTACTTC CASSLSSGSAHEQYF
- TRBD1 TRBJ2-1 TRBV18 TGTGCCAGCTCACTCGCAGCCGGGACAGGGGCCTACAATGAGCAGTTCTTC CASSLAAGTGAYNEQFF
- - TRBJ2-3 TRBV7-6 TGTGCCAGCAGCTTAGCGTCCGGACACCGCACAGATACGCAGTATTTT CASSLASGHRTDTQYF
once - TRBJ2-5 TRBV4-3 TGCGCCAGCAGCCAAGACGAGGGGGTGCTGGAGACCCAGTACTTC CASSQDEGVLETQYF
- TRBD2 TRBJ2-5 TRBV5-8 TGTGCCAGCAGCTTGGAGATAGCGGGGGGAAGTGAGACCCAGTACTTC CASSLEIAGGSETQYF
- - TRBJ1-2 TRBV29-1 TGCAGCGTTGTCGGGAGGATTGATGGCTACACCTTC CSVVGRIDGYTF
few - TRBJ1-5 TRBV6-5 TGTGCCAGCAGCCGCCCACGGCAGCCCCAGCATTTT CASSRPRQPQHF
- - TRBJ2-5 TRBV7-2 TGTGCCAGCAGCTTAGTGTCTAGCGAAGAGACCCAGTACTTC CASSLVSSEETQYF
- - TRBJ1-2 TRBV4-1 TGCGCCAGCAGCCAAGTAGCGGGCGATGGCTACACCTTC CASSQVAGDGYTF
- - TRBJ1-2 TRBV12-5 TGTGCTAGTGGTTTGTTTCCCTACCTAGCGGATGGCTACACCTTC CASGLFPYLADGYTF
- TRBD2 TRBJ2-1 TRBV2 TGTGCCAGCAGGGGGACTAGCGGACGGCACAATGAGCAGTTCTTC CASRGTSGRHNEQFF
- - TRBJ1-1 TRBV3-1/TRBV3-2 TGTGCCAGCAGCCTCGGGCAGGGATCCACTGAAGCTTTCTTT CASSLGQGSTEAFF
- - TRBJ2-1 TRBV12-5 TGTGCTAGTGGTTTGTCCCCGAGGGCCCTTTACAATGAGCAGTTCTTC CASGLSPRALYNEQFF
- TRBD1 TRBJ1-2 TRBV5-1 TGCGCCAGCAGCTTGGACAGGGGTGACTATGGCTACACCTTC CASSLDRGDYGYTF
- - TRBJ1-1 TRBV2 TGTGCCAGCACCGACGACCTGAGGGACACTGAAGCTTTCTTT CASTDDLRDTEAFF
- TRBD2 TRBJ2-3 TRBV6-2/TRBV6-3 TGTGCCAGCAGTTTCCGCGGGGGGGCCACAGATACGCAGTATTTT CASSFRGGATDTQYF
once - TRBJ1-5 TRBV7-9 TGTGCCAGCAGCTTAAACGGTCCCAATCAGCCCCAGCATTTT CASSLNGPNQPQHF
- TRBD1 TRBJ2-7 TRBV6-1 TGTGCCAGCAGTGAAGGGACAGGGGGCGGCGAGCAGTACTTC CASSEGTGGGEQYF
- TRBD1 TRBJ2-5 TRBV12-5 TGTGCTAGTGGCCCTGGGACAGGTACTCAAGAGACCCAGTACTTC CASGPGTGTQETQYF
- - TRBJ2-3 TRBV30 TGTGCCTGGAGTGTACCGTCAGGGCTCTTCACAGATACGCAGTATTTT CAWSVPSGLFTDTQYF
- - TRBJ2-3 TRBV6-6 TGTGCCAGCAGTTACGGGGCCCGCACAGATACGCAGTATTTT CASSYGARTDTQYF
- TRBD1 TRBJ2-7 TRBV3-1/TRBV3-2 TGTGCCAGCAGCCAAGGTGCAGGGGGCAGCTGGCGGTGGTACTTC CASSQGAGGSWRWYF
- TRBD1 TRBJ2-2 TRBV18 TGTGCCAGCTCAAAGGACAGGGGAGAAACCGGGGAGCTGTTTTTT CASSKDRGETGELFF
- - TRBJ1-2 TRBV5-1 TGCGCCAGCAGCTTGGGCACAGGACTAGCTAACTATGGCTACACCTTC CASSLGTGLANYGYTF
few - TRBJ2-1 TRBV7-9 TGTGCCAGCAGCTTAGGTTTACAGGGTGCCTACAATGAGCAGTTCTTC CASSLGLQGAYNEQFF
- - TRBJ2-2 TRBV29-1 TGCAGCGTTGTAGTTCCGAACACCGGGGAGCTGTTTTTT CSVVVPNTGELFF
- - TRBJ2-5 TRBV6-1 TGTGCCAGCAGTGAAGCGTCGAATTGGGAGGCCGAGACCCAGTACTTC CASSEASNWEAETQYF
few - TRBJ2-7 TRBV3-1/TRBV3-2 TGTGCCAGCAGCCAACAAGGACAGAGCTACGAGCAGTACTTC CASSQQGQSYEQYF
- TRBD1 TRBJ1-1 TRBV24-1 TGTGCCACGGAGGGGGCGGCCGGCACTGAAGCTTTCTTT CATEGAAGTEAFF
- TRBD1 TRBJ2-5 TRBV24-1 TGTGCCACCAGTGCGGGACAGCGAACCCAAGAGACCCAGTACTTC CATSAGQRTQETQYF
once - TRBJ1-1 TRBV15 TGTGCCACCGGGGCGGAACGGGTCGCCGAAGCTTTCTTT CATGAERVAEAFF
- - TRBJ1-5 TRBV2 TGTGCCAGCAGTGAGGTGGACTGGGATTTTGGGCAGCCCCAGCATTTT CASSEVDWDFGQPQHF
- - TRBJ1-2 TRBV5-8 TGTGCCAGCAGCTTGATCCGGGGGGATGGCTACACCTTC CASSLIRGDGYTF
- TRBD1 TRBJ1-2 TRBV24-1 TGTGCCACCAGTGAAGGACAGGGGGCAGGTGGCTACACCTTC CATSEGQGAGGYTF
- - TRBJ2-7 TRBV5-4 TGTGCCAGCAGTCGCGGGGTGACAGCTTCCTACGAGCAGTACTTC CASSRGVTASYEQYF
- - TRBJ1-3 TRBV3-1/TRBV3-2 TGTGCCAGCAGCCAAGCCAGGTTCTCTGGAAACACCATATATTTT CASSQARFSGNTIYF
- TRBD2 TRBJ2-4 TRBV7-2 TGTGCCAGCAGCATTTCCCTCAGGGAGGGAAACATTCAGTACTTC CASSISLREGNIQYF
few - TRBJ1-5 TRBV11-2 TGTGCCAGCAGCTTAGCGGGAGGGGATCAGCCCCAGCATTTT CASSLAGGDQPQHF
- TRBD2 TRBJ2-7 TRBV7-2 TGTGCCAGCAGCGCGAGGGGACTAGCGGGGAATCGGTACGAGCAGTACTTC CASSARGLAGNRYEQYF
- - TRBJ2-3 TRBV20-1 TGCAGTGCTAGGGACTTCGATACGCAGTATTTT CSARDFDTQYF
few - TRBJ2-2 TRBV19 TGTGCCAGTAGTATGGCCCTTACCGGGGAGCTGTTTTTT CASSMALTGELFF
- - TRBJ1-4 TRBV19 TGTGCCAGTAGTGTGCCAGGGGAAAAACTGTTTTTT CASSVPGEKLFF